One T cell receptor beta chain is described in this entry. Both 60 Vbeta primers and 13 Jbeta primers went into the PCR. Only in-frame clones appear in the TCRdb table, and some are missing; sequencing was by immunoSEQ multiplex PCR. The data show 200,000 to 250,000 clones, 70% to 80% seen once. The entry originates in a study of cytomegalovirus exposure and HLA in healthy donors. The V end lost 1 base, the J end lost 0 bases, and 9 bases lay between the germline ends. This CDR3 is built from 16 residues. Germline values: CDR1 MNHNS, CDR2 SASEGT. The sample taken for sequencing was PBMCs. This receptor was taken from a woman between 55 and 75 years old in good health and CMV-seropositive. The V call is TRBV6-1, the J call TRBJ1-4; D is possibly TRBD1 (5 bases). CDR3 DNA sequence: TGTGCCAGCAGTGAAGATCGGGGGGCAACTAATGAAAAACTGTTTTTT. Encoded protein: CASSEDRGATNEKLFF.